The 27 T cell receptor beta chains reported below all come from one sample, sequenced in a study of metastatic and nonmetastatic thyroid tumors. TCRdb re-called the PCR reads through MiXCR. Among roughly 7,100 clones, roughly 30% were seen once, and the ten largest hold around a sixth. All patients were untreated before thyroid surgery. The sequenced material came from adjacent normal tissue. The receptors shown here come from a female donor with papillary thyroid cancer or a benign thyroid nodule (not recorded which). Some clones in this sample may be carry-over from other donors' samples.

V and J are TRBV6-2 or TRBV6-3 and TRBJ2-5; D is unresolved. CDR1 is MNHEY and CDR2 is SVGEGT in the germline V gene. The CDR3 runs 14 residues. V dropped 7 bases and J dropped 2 bases, with 14 bases sitting between them. The CDR3 sequence is CASTLLGRQETQYF. As DNA, the CDR3 is TGTGCCAGCACCCTTTTGGGCAGACAAGAGACCCAGTACTTC.

The V call is TRBV3-1, the J call TRBJ1-3, with 8 positions matching TRBD1. The CDR3 has 15 residues. The junction had 6 bases not matched to a gene; V was cut back by 4 bases and J by 4 bases. The V gene's germline CDR1 is LGHDT and CDR2 YNNKEL (reference sequence). This CDR3 is CASSRRTGSGNTIYF. The CDR3 DNA reads TGTGCCAGCAGCCGGCGGACAGGGTCAGGAAACACCATATATTTT.

The V gene is TRBV28, the J gene TRBJ1-4, with a possible D match to TRBD1 (5 bases). With 0 bases removed from V and 3 bases from J, the gap between germline ends came to 8 bases. Germline assignment: CDR1 MDHEN and CDR2 SYDVKM. CDR3 size: 15 residues. The CDR3 region has the DNA TGTGCCAGCAGTTTATGGTCAGGGTCTAATGAAAAACTGTTTTTT. This encodes CASSLWSGSNEKLFF.

At least ten counts were recorded for this clone. One base away lies a much larger clone, so this may be a sequencing read error. The genes are TRBV19 and TRBJ2-5; 8 bases align to TRBD2. The CDR3 spans 16 residues. Per germline, CDR1 LNHDA and CDR2 SQIVND (reference sequence). The V and J ends lost 5 bases and 4 bases, in that order; junction bases with no gene match: 12. This CDR3 reads CASSDAAAGATETQYF. The CDR3 DNA reads TGTGCCAGTAGTGATGCAGCAGCGGGAGCAACAGAGACCCAGTACTTC.

This chain links TRBV6-1 with TRBJ2-7, with D perhaps matching TRBD2 (5 bases). The germline V and J ends were trimmed by 10 bases and 3 bases, with 28 bases remaining between them. Per germline, CDR1 MNHNS and CDR2 SASEGT. The length of the CDR3 is 17 residues. The CDR3 here is CATEIQRSSVDHYEQYV. CDR3 bases: TGTGCCACCGAGATCCAGCGGTCCAGTGTCGATCACTACGAGCAGTACGTC.

This clone was detected many times. The genes are TRBV20-1 and TRBJ1-4; D gene uncertain. Per germline, CDR1 DFQATT and CDR2 SNEGSKA (reference sequence). The length of the CDR3 is 12 residues. The ends were cut back, 6 bases at V and 2 bases at J, with 7 bases in the middle. The CDR3 bases are TGCAGTGCATGGGTGACTAATGAAAAACTGTTTTTT. Protein product: CSAWVTNEKLFF.

This clone was recorded at least ten times. This chain connects TRBV4-2 to TRBJ1-2; D remains ambiguous. Germline V gene data show CDR1 as LGHNA and CDR2 as YNFKEQ. This CDR3 region has 16 residues. Trimming shortened V by 0 bases and J by 3 bases, and 14 bases separated the two germline ends. DNA of the CDR3: TGTGCCAGCAGCCAAGATTTAGTGAACTCGGACTATGGCTACACCTTC. Its translation is CASSQDLVNSDYGYTF.

In this sample, this clone turned up a few times. The chain joins TRBV6-1 to TRBJ2-2, with 8 bases that match TRBD2. Trimming took 9 bases from V and 4 from J; bases not matched to a gene: 13. In germline, CDR1 is MNHNS, CDR2 SASEGT. The CDR3 sequence is 16 residues long. CDR3 loop: CASQRSGSFLTGELFF. For the CDR3, the DNA is TGTGCCAGTCAAAGGAGCGGGAGTTTTCTCACCGGGGAGCTGTTTTTT.

This clone was seen repeatedly, ten times or more. The rearrangement joins TRBV20-1 to TRBJ2-3, with D possibly TRBD2 on 8 matching bases. V was clipped by 3 bases and J by 3 bases, with 28 bases between them. The CDR3 contains 19 residues. CDR1 and CDR2 from the germline V gene are DFQATT and SNEGSKA (reference sequence). Written as DNA, the CDR3 is TGCAGTGCTAGGGCCCTCAGGGGGAGCGGGAGACCTGGGACAGATACGCAGTATTTT. Its protein is CSARALRGSGRPGTDTQYF.

This clone was found once. Germline and junction disagree at one end, which may indicate a read error. The chain couples TRBV9 to TRBJ1-5; TRBD1 agrees at 8 bases. Germline V gene data show CDR1 as SGDLS and CDR2 as YYNGEE. The CDR3 has 17 amino acids. The CDR3 DNA sequence: TGTGCCAGCAGCCCCTCCTCCGGGACAGGCAAAGGTCAGCCCCACCATTTT. This sequence encodes CASSPSSGTGKGQPHHF.

This clone has ten or more counts. The chain uses TRBV6-1 and TRBJ2-7; D perhaps matches TRBD1 (6 bases). Trimming left V 6 bases short and J 3 bases short, with 18 bases between. The CDR3 covers 15 residues. Per germline, CDR1 MNHNS and CDR2 SASEGT. CDR3 sequence reads: CASSRTASLGYEQYF. The CDR3 region has the DNA TGTGCCAGCAGCCGGACAGCGAGTTTAGGCTACGAGCAGTACTTC.

The chain uses TRBV6-1 and TRBJ2-1; possibly TRBD2 for D (6 bases). Germline-derived CDR1 and CDR2 are MNHNS and SASEGT. V lost 4 bases to trimming and J lost 5 bases, with 9 bases between them. This CDR3 has 13 amino acids. The CDR3 is CASSAGLHNEQFF. The CDR3 DNA follows: TGTGCCAGCAGTGCGGGACTTCACAATGAGCAGTTCTTC.

This chain connects TRBV7-2 to TRBJ1-1; D may be TRBD1 (5 bases). Germline V gene lookup returns CDR1 SGHTA and CDR2 FQGNSA. The V end lost 0 bases, the J end lost 0 bases, and 11 bases lay between the germline ends. CDR3 length: 16 amino acids. CDR3 amino acids: CASSLASGAMNTEAFF. The CDR3 DNA is TGTGCCAGCAGCTTAGCGTCCGGGGCCATGAACACTGAAGCTTTCTTT.

This clone was observed at least ten times. The rearrangement links TRBV2 to TRBJ2-1, with TRBD1 identical over 8 bases. Germline assignment: CDR1 SNHLY and CDR2 FYNNEI. The V gene end was trimmed by 6 bases and the J gene end by 9 bases; junction bases not matched to a gene: 10. The length of the CDR3 is 14 residues. CDR3 sequence reads: CASSAGGAYGEQFF. CDR3 in DNA: TGTGCCAGCAGCGCAGGGGGCGCCTACGGTGAGCAGTTCTTC.

The CDR3 region has the DNA TGTGCCAGGAGTGATCTGGGACAGACCGCTCGGAATGGCTACACCTTC. This gives the protein CARSDLGQTARNGYTF. The chain recombines TRBV27 with TRBJ1-2, with 7 bases aligning to TRBD1. Per germline, CDR1 MNHEY and CDR2 SMNVEV (reference sequence). CDR3 size: 16 residues. V shed 9 bases, J shed 6 bases, and the junction held 19 bases outside the gene matches.

This clone was counted between two and nine times. This sequence may be a read error, since a much larger clone differs from it by one base. The sample carries other DNA sequences with the same CDR3. V is TRBV7-9 and J is TRBJ2-3; 7 positions match TRBD2. The CDR3 length is 14 residues. Germline V lookup: CDR1 SEHNR, CDR2 FQNEAQ (reference sequence). The CDR3 loop reads CASRAKREADTQYF. The CDR3 DNA reads TGTGCCAGCAGAGCTAAGCGGGAAGCGGATACACAGTATTTT.

Worth noting for this clone: Germline and junction disagree at one end, which may indicate a read error. CDR3 sequence: CVSSRGVERFF. In nucleotides, the CDR3 is TGTGTCAGCAGCCGCGGGGTTGAGCGGTTCTTC. The chain is built from TRBV11-3 and TRBJ2-1; perhaps TRBD2 as D (6 bases). Germline V gives CDR1 SGHNT, CDR2 YENEEA. This CDR3 region has 11 residues.

This chain joins TRBV7-2 and TRBJ1-2; the D is unclear. Germline CDR1 is SGHTA and CDR2 is FQGNSA. The length of the CDR3 is 12 residues. V lost 5 bases and J lost 2, with 6 bases in between. This CDR3 is CASSPRNYGYTF. The CDR3 nucleotides read TGTGCCAGCAGCCCCCGAAACTATGGCTACACCTTC.

As concerns this clone: No conserved phenylalanine or tryptophan ends this CDR3, so it is likely a read error. Because the CDR3's place on the DNA is in doubt, the DNA is left out and the CDR3 is given as listed by TCRdb. V gene TRBV7-9 combines with J gene TRBJ2-7. Germline loops: CDR1 SEHNR, CDR2 FQNEAQ (reference sequence). The CDR3 length equals 13 residues, ends included. CDR3 region: CASSFGTLYEQDL.

This clone qualifies as medium-sized (0.01 to 0.1%). This chain connects TRBV15 to TRBJ1-2, with D possibly matching TRBD1 (6 bases). V dropped 1 base and J dropped 5 bases, with 11 bases sitting between them. CDR3 length: 14 residues. Germline V gives CDR1 LNHNV, CDR2 YYDKDF (reference sequence). The CDR3 sequence: CATSRGEGGYGYTF. CDR3 in DNA: TGTGCCACCAGCAGAGGAGAAGGGGGATATGGCTACACCTTC.

In its sample, this clone was seen many times. The V and J genes are TRBV29-1 and TRBJ1-5; the D is unclear. The V and J ends lost 7 bases and 6 bases respectively, with 16 bases between them. The CDR3 length is 13 residues. CDR1 and CDR2 from the germline V gene are SQVTM and ANQGSEA. CDR3 sequence reads: CSGALGAGQPQHF. As DNA, the CDR3 is TGCAGCGGCGCCCTTGGAGCGGGTCAGCCCCAGCATTTT.

CDR3 bases: TGCGCCAGCATGCGTGGCGGGACTCTTTACAATGAGCAGTTCTTC. It codes for CASMRGGTLYNEQFF. The chain uses TRBV5-1 and TRBJ2-5; TRBD2 might be the D (6 bases). The J call may be wrong; the DNA end is better matched by TRBJ2-1. Germline assignment: CDR1 SGHRS and CDR2 YFSETQ. The CDR3 runs to 15 residues.

Within the sample, this clone is medium-sized. The chain recombines TRBV19 with TRBJ2-1; 8 bases line up with TRBD2. Germline assignment: CDR1 LNHDA and CDR2 SQIVND (reference sequence). The CDR3 contains 15 residues. V lost 6 bases and J lost 8; bases outside the gene matches: 12. Here the CDR3 DNA reads TGTGCCAGTAGCCGACTAGCGCGCAAAGGCGATGAGCAGTTCTTC. It translates to CASSRLARKGDEQFF.

J is TRBJ2-4 and V is TRBV6-5; 7 positions agree with TRBD2. Germline CDR1 and CDR2: MNHEY and SVGAGI. The CDR3 has 13 residues. The junction had 7 bases not matched to a gene; V was cut back by 5 bases and J by 9 bases. CDR3 sequence reads: CASSSGTAAIQYF. In nucleotides, the CDR3 is TGTGCCAGCAGTAGCGGGACTGCGGCCATTCAGTACTTC.

The V and J genes are TRBV29-1 and TRBJ1-2; no clear D gene. V lost 5 bases to trimming and J lost 0 bases, with 19 bases between them. The germline V gene encodes CDR1 SQVTM and CDR2 ANQGSEA. The CDR3 extends over 16 amino acids. The CDR3 nucleotides read TGCAGCGTTTACGGTGTGGAGGCTGCCACTAACTATGGCTACACCTTC. Its protein product is CSVYGVEAATNYGYTF. The full variable domain, rest sourced from reference TRBV29-1 and TRBJ1-2, is SAVISQKPSRDICQRGTSLTIQCQVDSQVTMMFWYRQQPGQSLTLIATANQGSEATYESGFVIDKFPISRPNLTFSTLTVSNMSPEDSSIYLCSVYGVEAATNYGYTFGSGTRLTVV.

The V call is TRBV20-1, the J call TRBJ2-2, with 7 bases identical to TRBD1. Germline V gene data show CDR1 as DFQATT and CDR2 as SNEGSKA (reference sequence). The CDR3 has 13 amino acids. Germline trimming cut 6 bases from V and 3 bases from J; bases unmatched to any gene: 4. This CDR3 is CSALDRYTGELFF. The DNA for the CDR3 is TGCAGTGCCTTGGACAGGTACACCGGGGAGCTGTTTTTT.

About this clone itself: A much larger clone lies a single base off, so this may be a read error. The rearrangement joins TRBV4-1 to TRBJ2-3; 8 nucleotides line up with TRBD2. Germline CDR1 is MGHRA and CDR2 is YSYEKL. The CDR3 runs to 14 residues. V dropped 6 bases and J dropped 8; count of bases not matched to a gene: 10. DNA of the CDR3: TGCGCCAGCAGTGGGCGGGGGGCTTTAGGTACGCAGTATTTT. Encoded protein: CASSGRGALGTQYF.